These 29 T cell receptor beta chains were sequenced from one sample in a study of T-cell memory formation after mild COVID-19. TCRdb ran MiXCR on the 5' RACE reads and lists one entry per CDR3 protein. The table shows roughly 190,000 distinct CDR3 sequences, with about 18% occurring only once. The sample was PBMCs or a T cell subset sorted from them (not recorded which). These receptors came from an adult woman who had mild COVID-19 (a few samples of this study predate the infection). Cell type and time point are not known.

The chain links TRBV3-1 to TRBJ2-7; TRBD2 might be the D (6 bases). Looked up from germline, CDR1 is LGHDT and CDR2 is YNNKEL (reference sequence). Trimming left V 3 bases short and J 3 bases short, with 6 bases between. The CDR3 spans 12 residues. For the CDR3, the DNA is TGTGCCAGCAGCCAGGGAGGCTACGAGCAGTACTTC. Translating it yields CASSQGGYEQYF.

The J gene is TRBJ2-1, the V gene TRBV6-2 or TRBV6-3, with TRBD2 identical over 13 bases. Trimming removed 5 bases from V and 5 bases from J; junction bases left unmatched: 6. Per germline, CDR1 MNHEY and CDR2 SVGEGT. CDR3 length: 16 residues. CDR3 protein: CASSTSGRASNNEQFF. The CDR3 DNA reads TGTGCCAGCAGTACTAGCGGGAGGGCCTCAAACAATGAGCAGTTCTTC.

CDR3 bases: TGTGCCAGCAGCCTCCGCCAAGTGGACGGTACCGGGGAGCTGTTTTTT. This codes for CASSLRQVDGTGELFF. J is TRBJ2-2 and V is TRBV7-9; D call uncertain. Deletions cut 5 bases from V and 5 bases from J, with 18 bases between. This CDR3 has 16 amino acids. Per germline, CDR1 SEHNR and CDR2 FQNEAQ (reference sequence).

The rearrangement joins TRBV7-9 to TRBJ1-2, with D maybe TRBD1 (5 bases). The CDR3 sequence is 13 residues long. Germline CDR1 and CDR2: SEHNR and FQNEAQ (reference sequence). Trimming took 5 bases from V and 8 from J, leaving 15 bases between them. The CDR3: CASSPAGGKGYTF. In DNA, the CDR3 is TGTGCCAGCAGCCCAGCGGGGGGGAAAGGCTACACCTTC.

The table lists this clonotype with many counts. CDR3 amino acids: CATSDAATSTDEQFF. The CDR3 DNA is TGTGCCACCAGTGACGCGGCAACTAGCACGGATGAGCAGTTCTTC. The chain is built from TRBV24-1 and TRBJ2-1; weak D call: TRBD2 (6 bases). The germline V and J ends were trimmed by 4 bases and 8 bases, with 17 bases remaining between them. The CDR3 is 15 residues long. Germline CDR1 reads KGHDR; CDR2 reads SFDVKD.

The chain carries TRBV19 and TRBJ1-5; 7 bases are a match to TRBD1. CDR3 length: 13 residues. Losses at the gene ends were 6 bases for V and 1 base for J; bases not matched to a gene: 0. Per the germline V gene, CDR1 is LNHDA and CDR2 is SQIVND (reference sequence). The CDR3 here is CASRQGSNQPQHF. The CDR3 nucleotides are TGTGCCAGTAGACAGGGGAGCAATCAGCCCCAGCATTTT.

The J gene is TRBJ1-5, the V gene TRBV5-5; D is perhaps TRBD1 (5 bases). Germline V lookup: CDR1 SGHKS, CDR2 YYEKEE (reference sequence). CDR3 size: 15 residues. Trimming cost V 2 bases and J 2 bases, with 11 bases left between them. The CDR3 region is CASSLLWGGNQPQHF. The CDR3 region has the DNA TGTGCCAGCAGCTTATTATGGGGGGGCAATCAGCCCCAGCATTTT.

This clonotype appeared a few times. The V and J genes are TRBV7-8 and TRBJ1-1, with D possibly matching TRBD1 (6 bases). V dropped 4 bases and J dropped 10 bases, with 10 bases sitting between them. Germline V gives CDR1 SGHVS, CDR2 FQNEAQ. CDR3 length: 11 amino acids. CDR3 sequence (DNA): TGTGCCAGCAGCTCTGAAGGGGGAGCTTTCTTT. Encoded protein: CASSSEGGAFF.

The chain uses TRBV10-3 and TRBJ2-3; 8 nucleotides agree with TRBD2. The CDR3 has 15 amino acids. The V and J ends lost 6 bases and 1 base, in that order; junction bases with no gene match: 6. In germline, CDR1 is ENHRY, CDR2 SYGVKD. This chain's CDR3 is CAIRVSGIGTDTQYF. CDR3 DNA: TGTGCCATCAGAGTTAGCGGGATTGGCACAGATACGCAGTATTTT.

This clonotype appeared many times. The V gene is TRBV18, the J gene TRBJ1-2; the match to TRBD1 covers 8 bases. Germline V lookup: CDR1 KGHSH, CDR2 LQKENI. V gave up 8 bases and J gave up 6 bases; unmatched junction bases: 11. This CDR3 spans 14 amino acids. The CDR3 sequence is CASAPQGAGNGYTF. For the CDR3, the DNA is TGTGCCAGCGCTCCTCAGGGGGCAGGGAATGGCTACACCTTC.

The chain has TRBV12-3 or TRBV12-4 and TRBJ2-1; a possible D gene is TRBD2 (6 bases). This CDR3 region has 15 residues. The V end lost 6 bases, the J end lost 8 bases, and 20 bases lay between the germline ends. CDR3 DNA sequence: TGTGCCAGCAGCCATACTAGCTTCTTAGGCGATGAGCAGTTCTTC. Its translation is CASSHTSFLGDEQFF.

The DNA for the CDR3 is TGTGCCAGCAGTCCCAGACCCGGCACAGATACGCAGTATTTT. Residues: CASSPRPGTDTQYF. The chain couples TRBV12-3 or TRBV12-4 to TRBJ2-3; unclear D gene. CDR3 length equals 14 residues. With 5 bases removed from V and 1 base from J, the gap between germline ends came to 10 bases.

The J gene is TRBJ1-1, the V gene TRBV7-2, with D perhaps TRBD1 (5 bases). The CDR3 is 13 residues long. With 4 bases removed from V and 4 bases from J, the gap between germline ends came to 10 bases. Germline CDR1 is SGHTA and CDR2 is FQGNSA. The CDR3 here is CASSSDSRTEAFF. The CDR3 DNA follows: TGTGCCAGCAGCTCCGACAGTCGCACTGAAGCTTTCTTT.

This chain links TRBV5-6 with TRBJ1-2, with 7 bases fitting TRBD1. Unmatched junction bases numbered 7, after V lost 5 bases and J lost 3 bases. The germline V gene has CDR1 SGHDT and CDR2 YYEEEE. The length of the CDR3 is 14 residues. The CDR3 sequence: CASSTTGAYYGYTF. DNA for the CDR3: TGTGCCAGCAGTACAACAGGGGCCTACTATGGCTACACCTTC.

The genes are TRBV9 and TRBJ1-1; D remains unclear. The V gene's germline CDR1 is SGDLS and CDR2 YYNGEE. V was shortened by 0 bases and J by 4 bases, with 10 bases between the two germline ends. This CDR3 is 14 amino acids long. The CDR3 reads CASSVVPTTTEAFF. CDR3 nucleotide sequence: TGTGCCAGCAGCGTAGTCCCAACGACCACTGAAGCTTTCTTT.

This clonotype showed up just a few times. The V and J genes are TRBV7-2 and TRBJ2-4; D is possibly TRBD1 or TRBD2 (6 bases each). This CDR3 is built from 16 residues. Trimming removed 7 bases from V and 7 bases from J, with 23 bases in between. CDR1 and CDR2 from the germline V gene are SGHTA and FQGNSA. The CDR3 DNA is TGTGCCAGCACCCAAGGGGGTCATAAAGGAGGGAACATTCAGTACTTC. Protein: CASTQGGHKGGNIQYF. Full variable domain (outside the CDR3, taken from reference TRBV7-2 and TRBJ2-4): GAGVSQSPSNKVTEKGKDVELRCDPISGHTALYWYRQSLGQGLEFLIYFQGNSAPDKSGLPSDRFSAERTGGSVSTLTIQRTQQEDSAVYLCASTQGGHKGGNIQYFGAGTRLSVL.

The CDR3 reads CASSGTGTGLEKLFF. The CDR3 region has the DNA TGTGCCAGCAGCGGGACCGGGACAGGGTTGGAAAAACTGTTTTTT. V and J are TRBV11-2 and TRBJ1-4; 9 bases are a match to TRBD1. Germline V gene data show CDR1 as SGHAT and CDR2 as FQNNGV. The length of the CDR3 is 15 residues. Trimming at V came to 5 bases and at J to 8 bases, leaving 9 bases not matched to a gene.

The chain has TRBV24-1 and TRBJ2-1; D unclear. The CDR3 contains 14 residues. Germline V gives CDR1 KGHDR, CDR2 SFDVKD. V was pared by 5 bases and J by 7 bases, with 14 bases between. This CDR3 reads CATSAPPSKNEQFF. CDR3 DNA sequence: TGTGCCACCAGTGCCCCTCCCTCCAAAAATGAGCAGTTCTTC.

This sequence joins TRBV6-6 and TRBJ2-7; 7 bases agree with TRBD2. Germline-derived CDR1 and CDR2 are MNHNY and SVGAGI (reference sequence). CDR3 size: 13 residues. With 7 bases clipped from V and 3 bases from J, the junction kept 6 bases outside the gene matches. The CDR3 region is CASTRGVYYEQYF. The CDR3 region has the DNA TGTGCCAGCACCCGGGGGGTTTACTACGAGCAGTACTTC.

This clonotype has a handful of counts. The chain has TRBV5-1 and TRBJ1-1; no clear D gene. Germline V gene data show CDR1 as SGHRS and CDR2 as YFSETQ. The germline V and J ends were trimmed by 0 bases and 4 bases, with 13 bases remaining between them. The CDR3 consists of 15 residues. Written as DNA, the CDR3 is TGCGCCAGCAGCTTGGGGAGGGCAGGAGTCACTGAAGCTTTCTTT. Protein product: CASSLGRAGVTEAFF.

The chain employs TRBV5-1 and TRBJ2-3; 7 bases line up with TRBD2. V lost 0 bases to trimming and J lost 1 base; unmatched junction nucleotides: 8. Germline assignment: CDR1 SGHRS and CDR2 YFSETQ. This CDR3 is 17 amino acids long. Here the CDR3 reads CASSLAPGRSGTDTQYF. In DNA form, the CDR3 reads TGCGCCAGCAGCTTGGCCCCCGGGAGGAGTGGCACAGATACGCAGTATTTT.

This rearrangement joins TRBV6-5 to TRBJ2-5; D is unresolved. CDR1 is MNHEY, CDR2 SVGAGI, per germline. V was cut by 2 bases and J by 4 bases, with 2 bases left in between. The CDR3 loop spans 11 amino acids. CDR3 sequence reads: CASSYGETQYF. The CDR3 DNA follows: TGTGCCAGCAGTTACGGAGAGACCCAGTACTTC.

This clonotype was observed a few times. CDR3 sequence: CASSVSGTSTDTQYF. As DNA, the CDR3 is TGTGCCAGCAGCGTAAGTGGGACTAGCACAGATACGCAGTATTTT. The chain combines TRBV9 with TRBJ2-3, with D maybe TRBD2 (6 bases). The CDR3 runs 15 residues. Germline assignment: CDR1 SGDLS and CDR2 YYNGEE. V lost 1 base and J 0 bases, leaving 9 bases between the germline ends. Looking up the rest from reference TRBV9 and TRBJ2-3 gives the full variable domain: DSGVTQTPKHLITATGQRVTLRCSPRSGDLSVYWYQQSLDQGLQFLIQYYNGEERAKGNILERFSAQQFPDLHSELNLSSLELGDSALYFCASSVSGTSTDTQYFGPGTRLTVL.

The sample holds a few counts of this clonotype. The V call is TRBV30, the J call TRBJ1-4, with no clear D. The germline gives CDR1 GTSNPN, CDR2 SVGIG (reference sequence). The CDR3 length is 13 residues. The V end was cut by 4 bases, the J end by 0 bases, with 6 bases between. The CDR3 here is CAWTRSTNEKLFF. The CDR3 DNA reads TGTGCCTGGACTCGCTCAACTAATGAAAAACTGTTTTTT.

This chain uses TRBV27 with TRBJ2-7, with D hard to call. Trimming took 6 bases from V and 0 from J, leaving 15 bases between them. The CDR3 is made up of 15 amino acids. Per germline, CDR1 MNHEY and CDR2 SMNVEV (reference sequence). CDR3 bases: TGTGCCAGCAGATTAAGGACCCACTACTCCTACGAGCAGTACTTC. Amino acids: CASRLRTHYSYEQYF.

V is TRBV27 and J is TRBJ2-5; D might be TRBD2 (6 bases). Germline CDR1 MNHEY, CDR2 SMNVEV (reference sequence). Trimming cost V 3 bases and J 6 bases, with 17 bases left between them. The CDR3 has 15 residues. Here the CDR3 reads CASSLGGTRRQTQYF. CDR3 DNA sequence: TGTGCCAGCAGTTTGGGCGGGACGAGGAGGCAGACCCAGTACTTC.

The chain is built from TRBV19 and TRBJ1-5; D unclear. CDR3 length: 15 residues. With 7 bases removed from V and 3 bases from J, the gap between germline ends came to 16 bases. Germline CDR1 LNHDA, CDR2 SQIVND (reference sequence). CDR3 sequence (DNA): TGTGCCAGTACCGCGCGACACGCACTCAATCAGCCCCAGCATTTT. Amino acids: CASTARHALNQPQHF.

Ten or more counts support this clonotype. V and J are TRBV12-3 or TRBV12-4 and TRBJ2-1, with 10 bases identical to TRBD2. The CDR3 length is 15 residues. V lost 6 bases and J lost 2; bases outside the gene matches: 4. CDR3 region: CASSLSGGTYNEQFF. The CDR3 DNA follows: TGTGCCAGCAGCCTTAGCGGGGGGACCTACAATGAGCAGTTCTTC.

In its sample, this clonotype was seen a few times. J is TRBJ2-1 and V is TRBV3-1, with D possibly being TRBD2 (6 bases). This CDR3 has 15 amino acids. Looked up from germline, CDR1 is LGHDT and CDR2 is YNNKEL (reference sequence). The germline V and J ends were trimmed by 3 bases and 6 bases, with 15 bases remaining between them. The CDR3 protein is CASSHRLVNSNEQFF. The CDR3, as DNA: TGTGCCAGCAGCCATAGACTAGTTAATTCCAATGAGCAGTTCTTC.